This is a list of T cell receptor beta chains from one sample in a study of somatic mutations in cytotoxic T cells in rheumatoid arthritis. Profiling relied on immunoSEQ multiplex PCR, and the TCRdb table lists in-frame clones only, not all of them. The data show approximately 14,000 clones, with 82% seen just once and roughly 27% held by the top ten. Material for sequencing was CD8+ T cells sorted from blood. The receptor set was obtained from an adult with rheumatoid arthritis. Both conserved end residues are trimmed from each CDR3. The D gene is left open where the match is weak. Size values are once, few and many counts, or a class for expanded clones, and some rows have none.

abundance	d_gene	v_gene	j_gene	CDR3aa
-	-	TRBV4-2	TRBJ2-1	ASSQEGRGLQF
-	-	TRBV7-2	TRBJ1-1	ASSSGVMAF
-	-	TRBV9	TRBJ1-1	ASSVEPLPLGETEAF
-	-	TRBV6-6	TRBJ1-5	ASSFGQYSNQPQH
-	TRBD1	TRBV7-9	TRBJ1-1	ASSLLTGGDMNTEAF
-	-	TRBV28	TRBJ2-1	ASNLDFSYNEQF
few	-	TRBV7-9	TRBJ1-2	ASSLGRIAGYT
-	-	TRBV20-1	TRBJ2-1	SALSGNEQF
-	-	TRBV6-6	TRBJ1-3	ASSLLRVTAGNTIY
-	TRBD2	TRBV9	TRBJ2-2	ASSVPKTGGQGTGELF
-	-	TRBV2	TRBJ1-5	ASSESLGNQPQH
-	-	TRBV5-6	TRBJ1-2	ASSSGDNYGYT
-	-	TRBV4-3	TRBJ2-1	ASSQYNAGYNEQF
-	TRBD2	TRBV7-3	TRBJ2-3	ASSLDLGLAGTDTQY
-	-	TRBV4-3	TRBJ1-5	ASSQGRTPNQPQH
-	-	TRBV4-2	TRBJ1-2	ASSQEEQTFYGYT
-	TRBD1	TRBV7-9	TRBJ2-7	ASSLRQGYVDEQY
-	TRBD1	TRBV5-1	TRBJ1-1	ASRPISTGGGGGEAF
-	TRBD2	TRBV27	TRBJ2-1	ASSTPSGGYNEQF
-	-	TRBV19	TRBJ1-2	ASSIPGPSDGYT
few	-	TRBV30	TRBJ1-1	AWSAPMDGNTEAF
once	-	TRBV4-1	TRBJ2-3	ASSRALREDTQY
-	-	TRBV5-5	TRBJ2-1	ASRSSLGDEQF
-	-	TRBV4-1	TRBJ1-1	ASSQMNRGISTEAF
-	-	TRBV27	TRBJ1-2	ASSLTGNYGYT